This T cell receptor beta chain came from a study of cytomegalovirus exposure and HLA in healthy donors (TCRdb year 2017). Background on the whole study: In an earlier analysis of roughly 500 of the donors, roughly 300 Gb of sequence data and some 120 million unique TCR beta sequences from approximately 180 million T cells were reported. Roughly 300 gigabases of sequencing data and around 85 million unique TCR sequences made up an early release that covered 500 to 700 HLA-typed donors. The genetic ancestry cluster associated with self-reported Caucasian donors included roughly 84% of the 300 to 400 genotyped donors. The study aimed to test whether signatures of past pathogen exposure could be identified by cataloging public T cell receptors. The study used immunosequencing to profile the T cell repertoires of around 600 subjects and linked those repertoires to cytomegalovirus serostatus. Besides the first cohort of around 670 subjects, a separate validation cohort made up of 120 or so different subjects was used. To predict cytomegalovirus infection status, the study combined high-throughput TCR immunosequencing, statistical association of individual TCRs with disease status, and machine learning. To study patterns of TCR occurrence, a later analysis re-analyzed previously published TCR beta repertoires from around 660 donors and added high-resolution HLA genotyping. Rather than using new phenotypic data, the later analysis identified candidate immune exposures from TCR beta sequences and from how often those sequences occurred across donors. To decide whether each TCR beta V gene segment behaved as functional or pseudogenic, an earlier analysis of approximately 590 of the donors relied on high-throughput TCR beta sequencing. Donor age, sex, ethnicity and CMV serostatus were compiled alongside the repertoire data. A later genetic analysis used genome-wide SNP genotypes for about three fifths of the 666 donors, treating that subset as a discovery cohort. All discovery cohort repertoires had been generated using a single sequencing platform. Class I and class II HLA loci were covered by the typing at four-digit resolution. Typing coverage differed by locus: A, B, C, DRB1 and DQB1 were typed in roughly 620-640 donors, DQA1 in 522, DPA1 in nearly 610, and DPB1 in just under 490. Four to six DR-DQ haplotypes were handled as single units for association and clustering, since linkage in the cohort was strong. Among 350 to 400 genotyped donors of the cohort, an average of around 240,000 unique TCR beta nucleotide sequences were sequenced per donor, roughly 20% of them non-productive.

The full study reports these points: The authors suggested that the approach could potentially be generalized to other disease states and immunological phenotypes. In an earlier analysis of about 600 of the donors, most TCR beta V segments appeared in productive rearrangements about 87% or about 30% of the time, broadly matching IMGT annotations. Compared with the 666-donor mean, donors in an Asian-associated ancestry cluster had fewer N-insertions in productive TCRs, according to a later genetic analysis. Some IMGT-functional V segments, including TRBV6-2 and TRBV6-3, could not be told apart with the 87-base-pair reads, so those segments were excluded. According to a later analysis, most CMV-associated TCR beta chains appeared to be HLA-restricted, and the HLA associations seemed to be driven largely by CMV exposure. Because counts were too low, more than 15 rarely observed V segments, including chromosome 9 orphons, were left out of the earlier analysis of 500 to 750 of the donors. Sequencing depth was assumed to be roughly uniform across donors in the presence/absence analyses, though that assumption may not hold. CMV serostatus was the only immune exposure information available for the cohort. A later analysis associated about 17,000 TCR beta sequences with specific HLA alleles at a false discovery rate of 0.05. A cluster of highly shared sequence variants was judged likely to represent a technical artifact of the sequencing pipeline. Linkage disequilibrium might explain the correlated functional status among segregating V segments, but an unknown experimental factor could not be ruled out. Strong co-occurrence of HLA alleles, especially DR and DQ, made assigning TCR associations to individual alleles difficult. In the study, 150 to 200 TCR beta chains were listed as associated with cytomegalovirus. Only TCR beta chains were sequenced in this cohort, and the absence of alpha or paired-chain data limited detectable features. Because HLA typing was missing for some donors at each locus, association tests included only the typed subset. A later analysis found that TCR association rates varied across HLA loci, with DRB1 alleles showing the most associated TCRs and HLA-C alleles the fewest. A further reported finding was that TCR beta sequences accurately predicted the HLA-A and HLA-B alleles for most subjects in the first cohort. In both the original and validation cohorts, the classifier was reported to diagnose cytomegalovirus status with high specificity and sensitivity. In a later analysis, HLA-associated TCR beta chains were found to be more clonally expanded and to have lower generation probabilities than equally common non-associated chains. According to a later analysis, parvovirus B19, influenza, CMV and Epstein-Barr virus appeared linked to several top co-occurrence clusters. In a later genetic analysis, a missense DCLRE1C variant was associated with V-gene and J-gene trimming of TCR beta chains, and the association was replicated in an independent cohort. In vitro tests confirmed that a few of the cytomegalovirus-associated TCR beta chains recognize cytomegalovirus antigens. Most TCR sequences were seen in very few donors, while some public TCRs were found in many individuals.

Library preparation used the immunoSEQ multiplex PCR assay. For the multiplex PCR, a mixture combining 60 forward primers for TCR Vbeta segments and 13 reverse primers for TCR Jbeta segments was used. A multiplex PCR assay on genomic DNA amplified the CDR3 region of rearranged TCR beta genes. The amplified TCR beta libraries were sequenced on the Illumina HiSeq System as 87-base-pair reads. Per the authors' processing: In a later analysis, 70 million to 95 million unique TCR beta chains were counted across the approximately 670 repertoires, and about 9.9 million of these chains were shared by at least two donors. To remove PCR and sequencing errors, raw reads were error-corrected and collapsed into unique sequences using a nearest-neighbor algorithm that merged closely related sequences. V, D and J gene segments were assigned by aligning CDR3 sequences to IMGT reference sequences. For a sequence to be retained, a match of at least six nucleotides was required to both a V gene segment and a J gene segment. A rearrangement was called productive if the CDR3 had no stop codons and remained in frame with V and J, and every other rearrangement was called non-productive. CDR3 was defined by IMGT convention, running from the second conserved V-encoded cysteine to the conserved J-encoded phenylalanine. Sequences without an unambiguous match to a single V gene segment were excluded from the earlier analysis of about 600 of the donors. In an earlier analysis of approximately 560 of the donors, a V segment was called functional when productive rearrangements were above 56.7%, and segregating when the standard deviation between donors exceeded 5%. A statistical classification framework was built for diagnosing cytomegalovirus status from the catalog of TCR beta chain sequences. A later analysis assigned V and J genes by comparing TCR nucleotide sequences with IMGT/GENE-DB human TR gene sequences. The TCRdist pipeline was used in a later analysis to assign CDR3 sequences and most-parsimonious VDJ recombination scenarios. In a later analysis, each TCR beta chain was defined by its CDR3 amino acid sequence together with its V-gene family, and reads lacking a unique V-gene family were excluded. In a later analysis, fewer than 650 highly shared, low-generation-probability nucleotide sequences were removed to address suspected cross-contamination and a sequencing artifact. In a later analysis, a clonal expansion index was calculated for each public chain from normalized within-repertoire ranks of inferred template counts. A later analysis computed generation probabilities with a VDJ recombination model fitted to out-of-frame rearrangements, and checked the results against IGoR. In a later analysis, hypergeometric tests were used to score TCR-TCR, TCR-HLA and TCR-CMV co-occurrence, with a repertoire-size bias correction applied to TCR pairs. False discovery rates were estimated in a later analysis by permuting HLA or CMV assignments 20 times. In a later analysis, co-occurring TCRs were grouped using DBSCAN, and TCRdist sequence similarity was added for clustering within HLA-allele-positive subsets. Repertoires with fewer than 30,000 or more than 120,000 public chains, plus five repertoires with anomalous nucleotide sharing, were excluded from co-occurrence clustering. Held by TCRdb, this immuneACCESS table contains in-frame sequences only and omits some clones. Under half of the omission traces to an unresolved V gene where checked; the cause of the rest is unknown. D and trimming come from the DNA, and the V and J calls and clone size come from that table. A total of about 110,000 clones appear in this sample, over 55% of them only once. The top ten constitute 2.5% to 3.5% of the sample.

The cohort was made up of 650 to 700 healthy bone marrow donors. At the time of sampling, all cohort members were nominally healthy, though unrecorded immune exposures were likely present. The donor was CMV seronegative and was included in the group of about 400 seronegative cohort members. A peripheral blood sample was provided by each donor, and peripheral blood mononuclear cells were used for TCR beta sequencing. The Qiagen DNeasy Blood Extraction Kit was used to extract genomic DNA from the blood cell samples. For CDR1 and CDR2, the germline V gene lists SQVTM and ANQGSEA. For this chain, trimming is 6 bases at the V end and 3 bases at the J end, and the number of junction bases without a gene match is 10. The cysteine opens and the phenylalanine closes a CDR3 of 14 amino acids. The retained sequence is limited to the CDR3, 42 bases, with the frame set at the first base. Remarks on this clone: Its cognate antigen has yet to be identified. No base quality information exists; no much larger clone differs at one position.

Sequenced sample: PBMCs. The sequence derives from a female donor in good health and CMV-seronegative. The V gene is TRBV29-1 and the J gene is TRBJ2-7; 8 middle bases align to TRBD1. This receptor carries the CDR3 CSVKGTGLGYEQYF. Read as DNA, the sequence is TGCAGCGTAAAAGGGACAGGCTTGGGCTACGAGCAGTACTTC.